This T cell receptor beta chain came from a study of cytomegalovirus exposure and HLA in healthy donors (dated 2017 in TCRdb). General notes on the study: According to a later analysis, the 100 to 150 validation repertoires were produced on the same platform as the roughly 720 repertoires of the first cohort. The study combined high-throughput TCR immunosequencing, statistical association of individual TCRs with disease status, and machine learning to predict cytomegalovirus infection status. In addition to the first cohort of several hundred subjects, a separate validation cohort of under 150 different subjects was used. The aim of the study was to test whether cataloging public T cell receptors could identify signatures of past pathogen exposure.

The paper's findings and limits, for the study overall: In a later analysis, TCRs clustered in the first cohort were found to also tend to co-occur in the roughly 130 validation repertoires, with 94% of cluster scores above 0. A few of the identified cytomegalovirus-associated TCR beta chains were confirmed in vitro to be specific for cytomegalovirus antigens. The study listed 150 to 200 TCR beta chains as associated with cytomegalovirus. According to the authors, the approach could potentially be generalized to other disease states and immunological phenotypes. The validation cohort had no HLA typing available for a later analysis, so co-occurrence within that cohort was assessed over all 110 or so repertoires. Most TCR sequences were seen in very few donors, while some public TCRs were found in many individuals. The classifier was reported to diagnose cytomegalovirus status with high specificity and sensitivity in both the original cohort and the validation cohort.

Donors formed part of the validation cohort, which comprised some 120 subjects and was distinct from the first cohort of under 750 subjects. The receptor library was made with the immunoSEQ multiplex PCR assay. Under the source paper's analysis protocol: A statistical classification framework was built for diagnosing cytomegalovirus status from the catalog of TCR beta chain sequences. TCRdb mirrors the immuneACCESS table, restricted to in-frame sequences. Some clones are absent from its copies; in checked studies, under half trace to an unresolved V gene, and the reason for the others is unknown. The V and J calls and clone size were taken over from that table, and D and trimming were inferred from the DNA. This sample gives fewer than 75,000 clones in total; around 96% of them show up just once. The ten largest clones take up 3% to 4% of the sample. Remarks on this clone: Its antigen is still unknown. Within one base of it there is no much larger clone, and no base qualities were kept.

This TCR came from a man aged 18 to 30 in good health and CMV-seronegative. Sequencing was carried out using PBMCs.

The DNA sequence reads TGCAGCGTTGAAGATCTTGTTGGGGGAGGCACTGAAGCTTTCTTT. Its protein reads: CSVEDLVGGGTEAFF. The chain is assembled from TRBV29-1 and TRBJ1-1, and perhaps TRBD1 as D gene, on 5 matching bases. The CDR3 holds 15 amino acids from the cysteine to the phenylalanine. The kept DNA is CDR3 alone, 45 bases in frame from the first base. CDR1 SQVTM and CDR2 ANQGSEA are derived from the germline V gene. V is reduced by 0 bases and J by 4 bases, leaving a spacing of 15 bases between them.